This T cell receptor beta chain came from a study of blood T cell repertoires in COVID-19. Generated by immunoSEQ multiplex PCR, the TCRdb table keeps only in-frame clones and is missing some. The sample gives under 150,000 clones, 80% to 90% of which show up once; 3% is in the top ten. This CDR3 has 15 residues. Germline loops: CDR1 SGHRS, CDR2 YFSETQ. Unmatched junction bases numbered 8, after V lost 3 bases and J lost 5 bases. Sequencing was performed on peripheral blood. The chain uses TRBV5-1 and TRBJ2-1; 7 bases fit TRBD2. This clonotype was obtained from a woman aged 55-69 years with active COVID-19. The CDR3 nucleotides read TGCGCCAGCAGCTACGGACTAGAATTAAACAATGAGCAGTTCTTC. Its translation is CASSYGLELNNEQFF.